The clone carrying this TCR beta chain appeared many times. A TCRbeta library incorporating unique molecular identifiers was prepared. MiXCR, run by TCRdb on the PCR reads, gives a single entry per CDR3 protein. Here the sample spans around 200,000 distinct CDR3 sequences, around 10% being singletons. This sample is part of a study of T-cell reconstitution after alpha-beta-depleted transplantation in children. Germline CDR1 is SGHKS and CDR2 is YYEKEE (reference sequence). CDR3 length: 13 residues. Trimming shortened V by 2 bases and J by 1 base, and 6 bases separated the two germline ends. The receptor's source is a human donor who donated a stem cell graft to a child with acute lymphoblastic leukemia. The sample was PBMCs from the stem cell graft donor, taken from the stem cell graft. The chain links TRBV5-5 to TRBJ1-1, with D hard to call. The CDR3: CASSFEPNTEAFF. DNA of the CDR3: TGTGCCAGCAGCTTCGAACCGAACACTGAAGCTTTCTTT.